The entry that follows covers one TCR beta chain sequence. The data originate from a study of blood T cell repertoires in COVID-19. The method was immunoSEQ multiplex PCR; TCRdb's version includes in-frame clones alone and lacks a portion of them. The table includes about 130,000 clones, around 70% detected once. The receptor's source is a man older than 75 with COVID-19, enrolled during active disease. The specimen was peripheral blood.

The DNA for the CDR3 is TGTGCCACCAGTGATTTCAGACAGGGATCCTACGAGCAGTACTTC. Encoded protein: CATSDFRQGSYEQYF. The V and J genes are TRBV24-1 and TRBJ2-7; 7 bases align to TRBD1. This CDR3 is 15 amino acids long. CDR1 and CDR2 from the germline V gene are KGHDR and SFDVKD. Germline trimming cut 1 base from V and 1 base from J; bases unmatched to any gene: 3.